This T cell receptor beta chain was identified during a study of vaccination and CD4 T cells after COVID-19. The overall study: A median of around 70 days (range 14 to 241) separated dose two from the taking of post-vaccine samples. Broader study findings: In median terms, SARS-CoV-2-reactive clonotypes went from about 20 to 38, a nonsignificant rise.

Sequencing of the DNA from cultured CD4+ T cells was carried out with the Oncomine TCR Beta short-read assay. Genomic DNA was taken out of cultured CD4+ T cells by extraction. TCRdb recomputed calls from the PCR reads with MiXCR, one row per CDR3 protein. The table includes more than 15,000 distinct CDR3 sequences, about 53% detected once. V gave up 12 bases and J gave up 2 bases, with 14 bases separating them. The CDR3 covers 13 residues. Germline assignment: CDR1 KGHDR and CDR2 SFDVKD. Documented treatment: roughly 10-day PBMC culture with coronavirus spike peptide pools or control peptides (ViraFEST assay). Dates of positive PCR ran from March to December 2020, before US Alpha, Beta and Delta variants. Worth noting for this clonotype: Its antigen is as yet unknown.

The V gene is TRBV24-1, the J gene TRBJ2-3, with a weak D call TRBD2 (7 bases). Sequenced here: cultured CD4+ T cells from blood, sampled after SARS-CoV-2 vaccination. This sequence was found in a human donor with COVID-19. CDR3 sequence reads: CAVQGTNTDTQYF. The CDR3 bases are TGTGCCGTCCAGGGGACTAACACAGATACGCAGTATTTT.